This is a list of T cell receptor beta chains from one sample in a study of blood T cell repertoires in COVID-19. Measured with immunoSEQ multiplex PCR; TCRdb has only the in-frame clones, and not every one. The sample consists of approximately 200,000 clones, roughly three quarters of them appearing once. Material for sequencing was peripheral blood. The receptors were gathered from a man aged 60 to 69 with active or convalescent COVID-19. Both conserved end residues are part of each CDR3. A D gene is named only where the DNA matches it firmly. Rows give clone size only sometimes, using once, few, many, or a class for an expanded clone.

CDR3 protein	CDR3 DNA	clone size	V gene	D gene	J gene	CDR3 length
CASRTTSSGSGNEQFF	TGTGCCAGTAGAACTACTTCTAGCGGGAGTGGTAATGAGCAGTTCTTC	.	TRBV19	TRBD2	TRBJ2-1	16
CASSLAGRHSGNTIYF	TGCGCCAGCAGCTTGGCCGGCAGACACTCTGGAAACACCATATATTTT	.	TRBV5-1	.	TRBJ1-3	16
CASSPRKQDLNTEAFF	TGTGCCAGCAGCCCGCGCAAACAGGACCTGAACACTGAAGCTTTCTTT	few	TRBV11-2	.	TRBJ1-1	16
CASISGTDTQYF	TGTGCCAGCATCTCCGGGACAGATACGCAGTATTTT	.	TRBV2	.	TRBJ2-3	12
CASSKNPGTQGAYTDTQYF	TGTGCCAGCAGCAAAAACCCCGGGACTCAGGGGGCATACACAGATACGCAGTATTTT	.	TRBV5-8	TRBD1	TRBJ2-3	19
CASSIGQGSDQPQHF	TGTGCCAGTAGTATAGGACAGGGCTCTGATCAGCCCCAGCATTTT	.	TRBV19	TRBD1	TRBJ1-5	15
CASGRTSRYEQYF	TGTGCCAGCGGAAGGACTAGCCGCTACGAGCAGTACTTC	.	TRBV25-1	TRBD2	TRBJ2-7	13
CASSPSGQGGDEQYF	TGTGCCAGTAGCCCATCGGGACAGGGTGGGGACGAGCAGTACTTC	.	TRBV19	TRBD1	TRBJ2-7	15
CASSTQGSSPTYQETQYF	TGTGCCAGCAGCACACAGGGATCCTCTCCTACGTACCAAGAGACCCAGTACTTC	.	TRBV7-2	.	TRBJ2-5	18
CSADAGRTGELFF	TGCAGCGCAGACGCAGGTCGGACCGGGGAGCTGTTTTTT	.	TRBV29-1	.	TRBJ2-2	13
CASSIYREGSYEQYF	TGTGCCAGCAGCATTTACCGGGAGGGCTCCTACGAGCAGTACTTC	.	TRBV7-9	TRBD2	TRBJ2-7	15
CASSEGASGFQNEQFF	TGTGCCAGCAGTGAAGGGGCTAGCGGATTCCAAAATGAGCAGTTCTTC	.	TRBV2	TRBD2	TRBJ2-1	16
CAHSRGEFQETQYF	TGTGCCCATAGCAGGGGAGAATTCCAAGAGACCCAGTACTTC	.	TRBV24-1	.	TRBJ2-5	14
CASSFGRTGSYEQYF	TGTGCCAGCAGCTTCGGAAGGACTGGTTCCTACGAGCAGTACTTC	.	TRBV5-5	.	TRBJ2-7	15
CSVDGRGGYGYTF	TGCAGCGTTGACGGCAGGGGTGGGTATGGCTACACCTTC	.	TRBV29-1	.	TRBJ1-2	13
CSASPPGIYNEQFF	TGCAGTGCTAGTCCTCCAGGGATCTACAATGAGCAGTTCTTC	.	TRBV20-1	.	TRBJ2-1	14
CASGFGTSEWQETQYF	TGTGCTAGTGGTTTCGGGACTAGCGAATGGCAAGAGACCCAGTACTTC	.	TRBV12-5	TRBD2	TRBJ2-5	16
CASSPLGVSYEQYF	TGTGCCAGCAGCCCGCTCGGGGTCTCCTACGAGCAGTACTTC	.	TRBV7-7	.	TRBJ2-7	14
CASSQVYFVQGSWRSGANVLTF	TGTGCCAGCAGCCAAGTATACTTCGTGCAGGGATCTTGGCGCTCTGGGGCCAACGTCCTGACTTTC	.	TRBV14	.	TRBJ2-6	22
CASSSEGAQWNEQYF	TGTGCCAGCAGCTCTGAGGGGGCCCAGTGGAACGAGCAGTACTTC	.	TRBV7-9	TRBD1	TRBJ2-7	15
CASSEAGAGYNEQFF	TGTGCCAGCAGTGAGGCGGGAGCGGGATACAATGAGCAGTTCTTC	few	TRBV2	TRBD2	TRBJ2-1	15
CASLQQGLGEKLFF	TGTGCCAGTCTCCAACAGGGGTTGGGTGAAAAACTGTTTTTT	.	TRBV19	TRBD1	TRBJ1-4	14
CSVERAGGPFSTDTQYF	TGCAGCGTTGAAAGAGCGGGAGGGCCCTTTAGCACAGATACGCAGTATTTT	.	TRBV29-1	TRBD2	TRBJ2-3	17
CASSSQGFGYTF	TGTGCCAGCAGTTCACAGGGATTCGGCTACACCTTC	.	TRBV6-4	.	TRBJ1-2	12
CATSRDRDTYEQYF	TGTGCCACCAGCAGGGACAGGGATACCTACGAGCAGTACTTC	few	TRBV15	TRBD1	TRBJ2-7	14